The 2 T cell receptor beta chains in this list originate from one sample, sequenced in a study of T cell responses to AZD1222 COVID-19 vaccine. Sequencing used immunoSEQ multiplex PCR; TCRdb keeps in-frame clones, though not all of them. Of tens of thousands of clones listed, around 81% were seen once; the top ten hold approximately 22%. The source was peripheral blood, collected on day 0 of AZD1222 vaccination. Source of these receptors: an adult in good health.

The gene calls are TRBV3-1 (or the pseudogene TRBV3-2) and TRBJ1-1, with a tentative D call TRBD1 (6 bases). CDR3 length: 14 residues. CDR1 is LGHDT, CDR2 YNNKEL, per germline (reference sequence). V shed 5 bases and J shed 3 bases, with 13 bases lying between them. CDR3 amino acids: CASSVPGHHTEAFF. In nucleotides, the CDR3 is TGTGCCAGCAGCGTCCCGGGACATCACACTGAAGCTTTCTTT.

V and J are TRBV5-1 and TRBJ2-5; 7 bases fit TRBD2. V lost 4 bases to trimming and J lost 4 bases; unmatched junction nucleotides: 10. CDR1 and CDR2 (germline): SGHRS, YFSETQ. This CDR3 spans 15 amino acids. In DNA form, the CDR3 reads TGCGCCAGCAGCGGGGGGGTAGCGGCCTTAGAGACCCAGTACTTC. Protein product: CASSGGVAALETQYF.